The next 7 T cell receptor beta chains were all read from a single sample in a study of T-cell memory formation after mild COVID-19. TCRdb ran MiXCR on the 5' RACE reads and lists one entry per CDR3 protein. This table holds about 450,000 distinct CDR3 sequences, 20% to 30% found once. The sample comprised PBMCs or a T cell subset sorted from them (not recorded which). These receptors originate from an adult woman who had mild COVID-19 (a few samples of this study predate the infection). Cell type and time point are not known.

V gene TRBV11-1 combines with J gene TRBJ2-2; D is ambiguous. V lost 5 bases to trimming and J lost 0 bases, with 4 bases between them. The CDR3 has 13 amino acids. Germline lookup yields CDR1 SGHAT and CDR2 FQDESV (reference sequence). CDR3 sequence: CASSTTNTGELFF. The CDR3, as DNA: TGTGCCAGCAGCACAACGAACACCGGGGAGCTGTTTTTT.

This clonotype was observed many times. The V call is TRBV24-1, the J call TRBJ2-7; possible D gene TRBD2, 5 bases. In germline, CDR1 is KGHDR, CDR2 SFDVKD. This CDR3 is built from 15 residues. Between the trimmed V and J ends, which lost 4 bases and 0 bases, there was a span of 12 bases. For the CDR3, the DNA is TGTGCCACCAGTGAGCATCCGGGGTCCTCCTACGAGCAGTACTTC. Protein: CATSEHPGSSYEQYF.

The chain has TRBV12-3 or TRBV12-4 and TRBJ1-5, with TRBD1 matching over 9 bases. V trimming: 4 bases; J trimming: 4 bases; junction bases outside the gene matches: 5. The CDR3 runs 15 residues. In DNA, the CDR3 is TGTGCCAGCAGTTCCGGACAGGGGAAGAATCAGCCCCAGCATTTT. Its protein product is CASSSGQGKNQPQHF.

J is TRBJ2-2 and V is TRBV5-4, with D perhaps TRBD1 (5 bases). Trimming cost V 4 bases and J 0 bases, with 10 bases left between them. Per germline, CDR1 SGHNT and CDR2 YYREEE (reference sequence). The CDR3 runs to 15 residues. The CDR3 region is CASSKRQTNTGELFF. The CDR3, as DNA: TGTGCCAGCAGCAAACGACAGACGAACACCGGGGAGCTGTTTTTT.

The CDR3 nucleotides read TGTGCCAGCAGCTTATCAACTCTAGCTATCGATGAGCAGTTCTTC. Its translation: CASSLSTLAIDEQFF. The V and J genes are TRBV7-6 and TRBJ2-1, with D possibly matching TRBD2 (5 bases). Trimming stripped 2 bases from V and 8 bases from J, with 16 bases between. The CDR3 extends over 15 amino acids. The germline V gene has CDR1 SGHVS and CDR2 FNYEAQ.

With respect to this clonotype: The CDR3 carries no conserved terminal phenylalanine or tryptophan, so it likely arises from a read error. The CDR3 bases are TGTGCCAGCAGTCCGACAGGCGACTATGGCTACACCTTA. Translation: CASSPTGDYGYTL. V is TRBV6-6 and J is TRBJ1-2; a weak D match, TRBD1 (6 bases). The CDR3 is 13 amino acids. Germline-derived CDR1 and CDR2 are MNHNY and SVGAGI (reference sequence). Trimming shortened V by 5 bases and J by 3 bases, and 10 bases separated the two germline ends.

This clonotype was counted only a few times. The rearrangement uses TRBV4-2 and TRBJ1-1, with a weak D call TRBD1 (5 bases). Trimming removed 5 bases from V and 3 bases from J, with 13 bases in between. CDR1 and CDR2 (germline): LGHNA, YNFKEQ. CDR3 length: 14 amino acids. The CDR3 DNA is TGTGCCAGCAGCACGGGGGAGGGTGACACTGAAGCTTTCTTT. Its protein is CASSTGEGDTEAFF.